Listed below are T cell receptor beta chains from one sample, sequenced in a study of T cells in Graves' hyperthyroidism and ophthalmopathy. TCRdb independently ran MiXCR on the multiplex PCR reads; one entry per CDR3 protein. This sample carries 400,000 to 500,000 distinct CDR3 sequences, roughly an eighth of them seen once, and the ten largest clones take 5% to 6%. Sequenced sample: blood. The source is a woman aged 18 to 35 with Graves' hyperthyroidism. CDR3s include the opening cysteine and the closing phenylalanine or tryptophan. Fields, in order: clone size, V gene, J gene, D gene, CDR3 protein, CDR3 DNA. D genes are given only for firm matches. Size tells how often a clone was seen (once, few, many) or the class of an expanded clone, and some rows leave it out.

-	TRBV20-1	TRBJ2-5	TRBD2	CSATNRLAGNQETQYF	TGCAGTGCTACCAATAGGCTAGCGGGGAATCAAGAGACCCAGTACTTC
many	TRBV20-1	TRBJ2-7	TRBD2	CSARLAGAAYEQYF	TGCAGTGCTAGACTAGCGGGGGCAGCCTACGAGCAGTACTTC
-	TRBV3-1	TRBJ1-6	TRBD1	CASSDRGRSPLHF	TGTGCCAGCAGCGACAGGGGTCGTTCACCCCTCCACTTT
many	TRBV11-2	TRBJ2-7	-	CASSLGGLEQYF	TGTGCCAGCAGCCTGGGGGGGCTCGAGCAGTACTTC
few	TRBV28	TRBJ2-2	TRBD1	CAGRTGNTGELLF	TGTGCCGGTCGGACAGGGAACACCGGGGAGCTGCTTTTT
many	TRBV11-2	TRBJ2-1	TRBD2	CASSLDPKRESSYNEQFF	TGTGCCAGCAGCTTAGATCCAAAGCGGGAGAGCTCCTACAATGAGCAGTTCTTC
few	TRBV3-1	TRBJ2-2	TRBD2	CASSQDLVWREGGDTGELFF	TGTGCCAGCAGCCAAGACTTGGTTTGGCGGGAGGGCGGCGACACCGGGGAGCTGTTTTTT
few	TRBV5-6	TRBJ2-7	TRBD2	CASSPRLAGYGYEQYF	TGTGCCAGCAGCCCCCGACTAGCGGGATATGGATACGAGCAGTACTTC
many	TRBV28	TRBJ2-7	TRBD1	CASSLWRDSSYEQYF	TGTGCCAGCAGTTTATGGAGGGACAGCTCCTACGAGCAGTACTTC
many	TRBV20-1	TRBJ2-7	TRBD2	CSASQGPGGYEQYF	TGCAGTGCTAGTCAAGGACCGGGAGGCTACGAGCAGTACTTC
-	TRBV9	TRBJ2-7	TRBD1	CASSVGWDRVYEQYF	TGTGCCAGCAGCGTGGGCTGGGACAGAGTCTACGAGCAGTACTTC
few	TRBV4-2	TRBJ2-7	TRBD2	CASSPLSPTSGRAGEQYF	TGTGCCAGCAGCCCACTCAGCCCTACTAGCGGGAGGGCCGGGGAGCAGTACTTC
many	TRBV28	TRBJ2-5	TRBD2	CASSLLGLGQETQYF	TGTGCCAGCAGTTTATTGGGACTAGGACAAGAGACCCAGTACTTC
many	TRBV18	TRBJ1-4	-	CASSGGLDEKLFF	TGTGCCAGCTCCGGAGGATTGGATGAAAAACTGTTTTTT
many	TRBV11-2	TRBJ2-7	-	CASSGGLFYEQYF	TGTGCCAGCAGCGGCGGGTTATTCTACGAGCAGTACTTC
few	TRBV28	TRBJ1-3	TRBD1	CASSPLGTVESGNTIYF	TGTGCCAGCAGTCCTCTTGGGACAGTCGAATCTGGAAACACCATATATTTT
many	TRBV28	TRBJ2-5	-	CASSSPQTETQYF	TGTGCCAGCAGTTCGCCACAAACCGAGACCCAGTACTTC
few	TRBV5-1	TRBJ2-7	-	CASSLSAYYEQYF	TGCGCCAGCAGCTTATCGGCCTACTACGAGCAGTACTTC
few	TRBV6-1	TRBJ1-2	-	CASSERGVIYTF	TGTGCCAGCAGTGAAAGGGGGGTTATCTACACCTTC
many	TRBV7-3	TRBJ2-1	-	CASSLGLMSEQFF	TGTGCCAGCAGCTTGGGACTCATGTCTGAGCAGTTCTTC
many	TRBV28	TRBJ2-7	-	CASRETRAHEQYF	TGTGCCAGCAGAGAGACCAGGGCCCACGAGCAGTACTTC
-	TRBV19	TRBJ1-4	-	CASSPIGVEKLFF	TGTGCCAGTAGTCCCATTGGGGTTGAAAAACTGTTTTTT
many	TRBV2	TRBJ1-1	-	CASSQFVRTNTEAFF	TGTGCCAGCAGTCAGTTTGTCAGAACGAACACTGAAGCTTTCTTT
-	TRBV20-1	TRBJ1-3	-	CSARPITGNGDTIYF	TGCAGTGCTAGGCCCATAACAGGGAATGGAGACACCATATATTTT
-	TRBV19	TRBJ2-1	-	CASSPSGTPPHGEQFF	TGTGCCAGTAGTCCTTCCGGGACTCCGCCACATGGTGAGCAGTTCTTC
many	TRBV11-2	TRBJ2-4	-	CASSLDPSGFAIQYF	TGTGCCAGCAGCTTAGATCCGAGTGGGTTCGCCATTCAGTACTTC
few	TRBV30	TRBJ2-7	TRBD1	CAWRGGTGALRAYF	TGTGCCTGGAGGGGTGGGACAGGGGCCCTCCGGGCGTACTTC
few	TRBV6-4	TRBJ2-3	TRBD2	CASSDSASTSGASTDTQYF	TGTGCCAGCAGTGACTCCGCGTCGACTAGCGGGGCTAGCACAGATACGCAGTATTTT
many	TRBV27	TRBJ2-7	TRBD2	CATRLAGVPYEQYF	TGTGCCACCCGACTAGCGGGCGTTCCCTACGAGCAGTACTTC
many	TRBV11-3	TRBJ2-2	-	CASSKGYAGELFF	TGTGCCAGCAGTAAGGGCTACGCCGGGGAGCTGTTTTTT
few	TRBV14	TRBJ1-1	-	CASSRRQGLTEAFF	TGTGCCAGCAGCCGCCGGCAGGGGCTCACTGAAGCTTTCTTT
-	TRBV4-1	TRBJ2-6	-	CASSPAVWGANVLTF	TGCGCCAGCAGCCCAGCTGTCTGGGGTGCCAACGTCCTGACTTTC